Listed below are T cell receptor beta chains from one sample, sequenced in a study of blood T cell repertoires in COVID-19. Measured with immunoSEQ multiplex PCR; TCRdb has only the in-frame clones, and not every one. The sample holds some 250,000 clones, roughly 84% seen once. The sample was peripheral blood. The receptors originated from a woman aged 18-29 years with acute or convalescent COVID-19. Each CDR3 is given with its conserved first and last residue. A D gene is named only where the DNA matches it firmly. Size values are once, few and many counts, or a class for expanded clones, and some rows have none.

v_gene,j_gene,abundance,d_gene,CDR3aa,CDR3nt
TRBV27,TRBJ2-7,NA,NA,CASSQSPGLEQYF,TGTGCCAGCAGTCAATCCCCGGGACTTGAGCAGTACTTC
TRBV6-5,TRBJ1-1,NA,NA,CASTIQSNTEAFF,TGTGCCAGCACCATACAGAGCAACACTGAAGCTTTCTTT
TRBV30,TRBJ1-3,few,NA,CAWSAGVGNTIYF,TGTGCCTGGAGTGCCGGGGTCGGAAACACCATATATTTT
TRBV6-2/TRBV6-3,TRBJ1-5,NA,NA,CASSYVVGGWDSNQPQHF,TGTGCCAGCAGTTATGTCGTCGGAGGGTGGGATAGCAATCAGCCCCAGCATTTT
TRBV5-8,TRBJ1-4,NA,TRBD1,CASSLGQGREEKLFF,TGTGCCAGCAGCCTGGGACAGGGGAGAGAAGAAAAACTGTTTTTT
TRBV6-1,TRBJ2-3,NA,NA,CASSEIGGLTDTQYF,TGTGCCAGCAGTGAGATAGGTGGACTCACAGATACGCAGTATTTT
TRBV19,TRBJ2-3,NA,TRBD1,CASSTGQGTDTQYF,TGTGCCAGTAGTACCGGACAGGGCACAGATACGCAGTATTTT
TRBV24-1,TRBJ2-2,NA,TRBD1,CATSRPNHRGTGELFF,TGTGCCACCAGCCGCCCCAATCACAGGGGCACCGGGGAGCTGTTTTTT
TRBV3-1/TRBV3-2,TRBJ1-5,NA,NA,CASSLGLVQPQHF,TGTGCCAGCAGCCTCGGGTTAGTTCAGCCCCAGCATTTT
TRBV30,TRBJ2-3,NA,TRBD2,CAWSVGTSGSTDTQYF,TGTGCCTGGAGTGTAGGGACTAGCGGAAGCACAGATACGCAGTATTTT
TRBV4-2,TRBJ1-6,few,NA,CASSRREGVSPLHF,TGTGCCAGCAGCCGCCGGGAGGGCGTTTCACCCCTCCACTTT
TRBV29-1,TRBJ2-3,NA,TRBD1,CSGQTGARFTDTQYF,TGCAGCGGCCAGACAGGGGCTCGTTTCACAGATACGCAGTATTTT
TRBV19,TRBJ1-1,NA,NA,CASSIEGHPGDTEAFF,TGTGCCAGTAGTATAGAGGGGCACCCGGGGGACACTGAAGCTTTCTTT
TRBV3-1/TRBV3-2,TRBJ1-2,NA,NA,CASSRGVGYGYTF,TGTGCCAGCAGCCGAGGAGTAGGCTATGGCTACACCTTC
TRBV2,TRBJ2-5,few,NA,CASSGNGLRKETQYF,TGTGCCAGCAGTGGGAATGGACTACGAAAAGAGACCCAGTACTTC
TRBV19,TRBJ2-7,NA,TRBD2,CASSRAAGTSSYEQYF,TGTGCCAGTAGTAGGGCAGCCGGGACTAGCTCCTACGAGCAGTACTTC
TRBV6-5,TRBJ1-1,NA,TRBD1,CASSRTGGTEAFF,TGTGCCAGCAGCCGAACAGGGGGCACTGAAGCTTTCTTT
TRBV4-2,TRBJ1-2,once,NA,CASSQGGLSGYTF,TGTGCCAGCAGCCAAGGGGGGCTTAGCGGCTACACCTTC
TRBV7-8,TRBJ2-2,NA,NA,CASSPAVTAGELFF,TGTGCCAGCAGCCCCGCCGTCACAGCCGGGGAGCTGTTTTTT
TRBV5-1,TRBJ2-2,NA,NA,CASSSVGARANTGELFF,TGCGCCAGCAGCTCGGTAGGGGCGCGCGCGAACACCGGGGAGCTGTTTTTT
TRBV2,TRBJ1-4,NA,TRBD1,CASSENRGPKLFF,TGTGCCAGCAGTGAAAACAGGGGGCCAAAACTGTTTTTT
TRBV28,TRBJ2-5,NA,NA,CASGPPAHPQETQYF,TGTGCCAGCGGCCCTCCAGCGCACCCCCAAGAGACCCAGTACTTC
TRBV7-8,TRBJ2-1,NA,NA,CASSSDLLSSYNEQFF,TGTGCCAGCAGCTCTGACTTGTTAAGCTCCTACAATGAGCAGTTCTTC
TRBV6-2/TRBV6-3,TRBJ1-2,NA,NA,CASSSRINYGYTF,TGTGCCAGCAGTTCCAGGATTAACTATGGCTACACCTTC
TRBV24-1,TRBJ2-5,NA,TRBD2,CATGRLAGVLETQYF,TGTGCCACCGGGAGACTAGCGGGAGTCTTAGAGACCCAGTACTTC
TRBV29-1,TRBJ2-1,few,NA,CSVEDLGEQFF,TGCAGCGTTGAAGATCTAGGTGAGCAGTTCTTC
TRBV28,TRBJ2-7,few,TRBD2,CASRGAGGGEGEQYF,TGTGCCAGCAGGGGCGCGGGGGGCGGTGAGGGCGAGCAGTACTTC
TRBV4-1,TRBJ2-1,NA,NA,CASSRDGNSYNEQFF,TGCGCCAGCAGCCGAGACGGGAATTCGTACAATGAGCAGTTCTTC
TRBV2,TRBJ1-5,NA,NA,CASSGTYSNQPQHF,TGTGCCAGCAGTGGGACTTATAGCAATCAGCCCCAGCATTTT
TRBV27,TRBJ2-7,few,NA,CASSPHGRGSYEQYF,TGTGCCAGCAGTCCTCACGGCCGGGGCTCCTACGAGCAGTACTTC
TRBV4-2,TRBJ2-2,NA,NA,CASSPTDTNTGELFF,TGTGCCAGCAGCCCAACGGACACCAACACCGGGGAGCTGTTTTTT
TRBV5-1,TRBJ2-4,once,TRBD1,CASSLARTGEKNIQYF,TGCGCCAGCAGCTTGGCTAGGACAGGGGAAAAAAACATTCAGTACTTC
TRBV29-1,TRBJ2-7,few,TRBD2,CSVDTGTSSSYEQYF,TGCAGCGTTGACACCGGGACTAGTAGCTCCTACGAGCAGTACTTC
TRBV29-1,TRBJ1-2,few,NA,CSVTGYYGYTF,TGCAGCGTTACAGGCTACTATGGCTACACCTTC
TRBV6-1,TRBJ2-7,few,NA,CASSEGEWTEPYEQYF,TGTGCCAGCAGTGAAGGTGAATGGACAGAGCCCTACGAGCAGTACTTC
TRBV19,TRBJ1-1,NA,NA,CASSIAAGMNTEAFF,TGTGCCAGTAGTATCGCGGCAGGGATGAACACTGAAGCTTTCTTT
TRBV7-2,TRBJ1-1,NA,NA,CASSLTQVLNTEAFF,TGTGCCAGCAGCTTAACACAGGTCCTGAACACTGAAGCTTTCTTT
TRBV2,TRBJ2-7,NA,NA,CASRPDTNSYEQYF,TGTGCCAGCAGGCCGGACACGAACTCCTACGAGCAGTACTTC
TRBV4-3,TRBJ2-7,few,NA,CASSQLYTGTYEQYF,TGCGCCAGCAGCCAATTGTATACAGGGACCTACGAGCAGTACTTC
TRBV30,TRBJ1-1,NA,NA,CAWSVRVGARTEAFF,TGTGCCTGGAGTGTACGGGTTGGGGCGCGGACTGAAGCTTTCTTT
TRBV2,TRBJ2-3,NA,NA,CASSGEVTDTQYF,TGTGCCAGCAGTGGGGAGGTTACAGATACGCAGTATTTT
TRBV28,TRBJ2-3,NA,TRBD2,CASSQASRGEYF,TGTGCCAGCAGTCAGGCTAGCCGGGGGGAGTATTTT
TRBV2,TRBJ1-5,NA,TRBD1,CASSEGQGSQPQHF,TGTGCCAGCAGTGAGGGACAGGGGTCTCAGCCCCAGCATTTT
TRBV9,TRBJ2-7,NA,TRBD2,CASSVDIWEGYYEQYF,TGTGCCAGCAGCGTAGATATTTGGGAGGGGTACTACGAGCAGTACTTC
TRBV5-1,TRBJ2-2,NA,TRBD1,CASRPTGGGTGELFF,TGCGCCAGCAGACCAACAGGGGGCGGCACCGGGGAGCTGTTTTTT
TRBV3-1/TRBV3-2,TRBJ2-1,NA,TRBD1,CASWDRGWDNEQFF,TGTGCCAGCTGGGACAGGGGATGGGACAATGAGCAGTTCTTC
TRBV3-1/TRBV3-2,TRBJ2-1,few,TRBD2,CASSLAGVYEQFF,TGTGCCAGCTCACTAGCGGGAGTATATGAGCAGTTCTTC
TRBV6-2/TRBV6-3,TRBJ2-5,few,TRBD1,CASSADLDRAVAETQYF,TGTGCCAGCAGCGCTGACTTGGACAGGGCGGTTGCAGAGACCCAGTACTTC
TRBV27,TRBJ1-6,NA,NA,CASTHREGSNSPLHF,TGTGCCAGCACCCATAGGGAGGGAAGTAATTCACCCCTCCACTTT
TRBV10-3,TRBJ1-1,NA,TRBD1,CAISEGQDWEAFF,TGTGCCATCAGTGAGGGACAGGACTGGGAAGCTTTCTTT